The 18 T cell receptor beta chains below all came from one sample that was sequenced in a study of blood T cell repertoires in COVID-19. The repertoire was sequenced with immunoSEQ multiplex PCR; TCRdb's copy has only in-frame clones and lacks some. The table includes more than 110,000 clones, 70% to 90% detected once. The sample taken for sequencing was peripheral blood. All receptors come from a human donor in a cohort sampled during active COVID-19.

This chain uses TRBV27 with TRBJ2-3; 7 nucleotides agree with TRBD1. This CDR3 is built from 14 residues. The J segment lost 6 bases and the V segment lost 4 bases, leaving 7 bases of the junction unmatched. Germline V gives CDR1 MNHEY, CDR2 SMNVEV (reference sequence). The CDR3 is CASSWGTGADTQYF. CDR3 bases: TGTGCCAGCAGTTGGGGTACAGGGGCGGATACGCAGTATTTT.

The chain joins TRBV14 to TRBJ1-1; TRBD1 is a possible D gene (5 bases). Germline loops: CDR1 SGHDN, CDR2 FVKESK. CDR3 size: 14 residues. The V and J ends lost 0 bases and 6 bases respectively, with 11 bases between them. The CDR3 DNA follows: TGTGCCAGCAGCCAAGAGCGGGGGAGGGCTGAAGCTTTCTTT. This codes for CASSQERGRAEAFF.

V usage is TRBV11-2 and J usage is TRBJ2-7; 11 bases are a match to TRBD2. Germline V gives CDR1 SGHAT, CDR2 FQNNGV. The CDR3 contains 16 residues. Trimming removed 0 bases from V and 1 base from J; junction bases left unmatched: 2. The CDR3, as DNA: TGTGCCAGCAGCTTAGACAGACTAGCGGGATCCTACGAGCAGTACTTC. The encoded protein is CASSLDRLAGSYEQYF.

The rearrangement joins TRBV19 to TRBJ2-1; TRBD2 agrees at 14 bases. CDR1 and CDR2 from the germline V gene are LNHDA and SQIVND (reference sequence). The CDR3 covers 19 residues. V was clipped by 7 bases and J by 4 bases; unmatched bases: 15. The CDR3 DNA sequence: TGTGCCAGTACTCCGACTAGCGGGGGGGCATCCCACCGGTACAATGAGCAGTTCTTC. Its translation: CASTPTSGGASHRYNEQFF.

The V call is TRBV5-6, the J call TRBJ1-1, with D possibly being TRBD1 (6 bases). Trimming took off 4 bases at V and 11 bases at J, with 12 bases between the two ends. This CDR3 has 11 amino acids. Germline assignment: CDR1 SGHDT and CDR2 YYEEEE. The CDR3 bases are TGTGCCAGCAGCGCACAGGGTGGGGCTTTCTTT. It encodes CASSAQGGAFF.

The chain has TRBV30 and TRBJ2-3; D not resolved. V lost 2 bases to trimming and J lost 0 bases, with 12 bases between them. CDR1 GTSNPN and CDR2 SVGIG come from the germline V gene (reference sequence). This CDR3 spans 15 amino acids. In nucleotides, the CDR3 is TGTGCCTGGAGTTTTAATCTAGGTAGCACAGATACGCAGTATTTT. Translating it yields CAWSFNLGSTDTQYF.

The chain employs TRBV2 and TRBJ2-3, with 7 bases matching TRBD1. Looked up from germline, CDR1 is SNHLY and CDR2 is FYNNEI. V shed 10 bases and J 5 bases; nucleotides not matched to a gene: 6. The CDR3 spans 12 residues. CDR3: CATTGAGDTQYF. In nucleotides, the CDR3 is TGTGCCACCACAGGGGCGGGAGATACGCAGTATTTT.

This chain uses TRBV19 with TRBJ2-3, with TRBD2 matching over 7 bases. CDR3 length equals 16 residues. CDR1 is LNHDA, CDR2 SQIVND, per germline (reference sequence). Losses at the gene ends were 5 bases for V and 2 bases for J; bases not matched to a gene: 10. CDR3 sequence: CASSPPQAGNTDTQYF. CDR3 DNA sequence: TGTGCCAGTAGTCCCCCCCAAGCGGGGAACACAGATACGCAGTATTTT. The full variable domain, rest sourced from reference TRBV19 and TRBJ2-3, is DGGITQSPKYLFRKEGQNVTLSCEQNLNHDAMYWYRQDPGQGLRLIYYSQIVNDFQKGDIAEGYSVSREKKESFPLTVTSAQKNPTAFYLCASSPPQAGNTDTQYFGPGTRLTVL.

DNA for the CDR3: TGTGCCAGCATCTGGCGGGCCTCCACAGATACGCAGTATTTT. It specifies CASIWRASTDTQYF. This chain links TRBV6-5 with TRBJ2-3; D may be TRBD2 (5 bases). The CDR3 sequence is 14 residues long. V was cut by 7 bases and J by 2 bases, with 13 bases left in between. Looked up from germline, CDR1 is MNHEY and CDR2 is SVGAGI.

The V and J genes are TRBV2 and TRBJ1-3, with TRBD1 matching 8 bases. The CDR3 contains 15 residues. CDR1 and CDR2 (germline): SNHLY, FYNNEI. J gave up 2 bases and V 6 bases, and 6 bases lay outside the gene matches. Here the CDR3 DNA reads TGTGCCAGCAGCCCTGGACAGGGAGCTGGAAACACCATATATTTT. Translation gives CASSPGQGAGNTIYF.

This clone was seen only a few times. The V call is TRBV5-4, the J call TRBJ2-2; 10 bases are a match to TRBD1. With V trimmed by 4 bases and J by 4 bases, 7 bases remained unmatched. The CDR3 covers 16 residues. Germline V gene sequence: CDR1 SGHNT, CDR2 YYREEE (reference sequence). The DNA for the CDR3 is TGTGCCAGCAGCGTGGACAGGGGGAAGGGCACCGGGGAGCTGTTTTTT. The encoded protein is CASSVDRGKGTGELFF.

The rearrangement joins TRBV10-3 to TRBJ2-7, with D maybe TRBD1 (6 bases). Trimming cost V 4 bases and J 2 bases, with 9 bases left between them. This CDR3 comprises 13 residues. Looked up from germline, CDR1 is ENHRY and CDR2 is SYGVKD. CDR3 protein: CAISGTGTYEQYF. In DNA, the CDR3 is TGTGCCATCAGTGGTACAGGGACCTACGAGCAGTACTTC.

This clone was detected only a few times. The chain links TRBV5-1 to TRBJ1-6, with a weak D call TRBD1 (6 bases). Trimming took 1 base from V and 7 from J, leaving 15 bases between them. In germline, CDR1 is SGHRS, CDR2 YFSETQ. The CDR3 runs 16 residues. Here the CDR3 reads CASSLTQGSENSPLHF. The CDR3 nucleotides read TGCGCCAGCAGCTTGACTCAGGGGAGTGAGAATTCACCCCTCCACTTT.

The V gene is TRBV19, the J gene TRBJ1-1, with 10 bases matching TRBD1. The V gene end was trimmed by 4 bases and the J gene end by 0 bases; junction bases not matched to a gene: 8. The germline CDR1 and CDR2 sequences are LNHDA and SQIVND (reference sequence). The CDR3 extends over 17 amino acids. The CDR3: CASSTRDRGRLNTEAFF. The CDR3 nucleotides read TGTGCCAGTAGTACCCGGGACAGGGGAAGGTTGAACACTGAAGCTTTCTTT.

The rearrangement links TRBV7-8 to TRBJ2-7; the D is unclear. CDR1 SGHVS and CDR2 FQNEAQ come from the germline V gene. Trimming shortened V by 4 bases and J by 0 bases, and 10 bases separated the two germline ends. The CDR3 is made up of 14 amino acids. Written as DNA, the CDR3 is TGTGCCAGCAGCTCCCCCCCGGGCTCCTACGAGCAGTACTTC. Translated, it gives CASSSPPGSYEQYF.

The V call is TRBV7-2, the J call TRBJ1-2; D not certain. Between the trimmed V and J ends, which lost 1 base and 4 bases, there was a span of 13 bases. The CDR3 consists of 15 residues. Per germline, CDR1 SGHTA and CDR2 FQGNSA. CDR3 in DNA: TGTGCCAGCAGCTTAGGGTTAGGCGGAATCTATGGCTACACCTTC. Amino acid sequence: CASSLGLGGIYGYTF.

The rearrangement joins TRBV5-4 to TRBJ2-3, with D possibly TRBD2 on 6 matching bases. Germline V gene lookup returns CDR1 SGHNT and CDR2 YYREEE (reference sequence). The CDR3 sequence is 15 residues long. V was cut by 2 bases and J by 2 bases, with 12 bases left in between. DNA of the CDR3: TGTGCCAGCAGCTTTTCCGGGAGATTCACAGATACGCAGTATTTT. Amino acid sequence: CASSFSGRFTDTQYF. The variable domain in full, completed from reference TRBV5-4 and TRBJ2-3, reads ETGVTQSPTHLIKTRGQQVTLRCSSQSGHNTVSWYQQALGQGPQFIFQYYREEENGRGNFPPRFSGLQFPNYSSELNVNALELDDSALYLCASSFSGRFTDTQYFGPGTRLTVL.

On this clone itself: Within the sample, other DNA sequences also encode this same CDR3. CDR3 coding DNA: TGCGCCAGCAGCTTGACAGCGGGGGACCCCGGGGAGCTGTTTTTT. This sequence encodes CASSLTAGDPGELFF. V is TRBV5-1 and J is TRBJ2-2, with 8 bases fitting TRBD2. Germline loops: CDR1 SGHRS, CDR2 YFSETQ. V lost 1 base, J lost 6 bases, and 5 bases stayed unmatched. The CDR3 is 15 amino acids.